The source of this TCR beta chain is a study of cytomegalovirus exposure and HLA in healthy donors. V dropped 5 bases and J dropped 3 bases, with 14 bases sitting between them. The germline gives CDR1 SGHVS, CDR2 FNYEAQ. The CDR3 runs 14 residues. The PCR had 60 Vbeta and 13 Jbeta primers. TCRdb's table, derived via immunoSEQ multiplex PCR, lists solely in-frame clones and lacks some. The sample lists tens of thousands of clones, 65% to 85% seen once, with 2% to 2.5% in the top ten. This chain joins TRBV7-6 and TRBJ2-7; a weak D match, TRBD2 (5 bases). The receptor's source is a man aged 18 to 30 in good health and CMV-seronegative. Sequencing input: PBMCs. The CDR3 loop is CASSRSGDVYEQYF. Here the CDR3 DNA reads TGTGCCAGCAGCCGCAGCGGTGATGTCTACGAGCAGTACTTC.